This T cell receptor beta chain was captured by sequencing in a study of T cells in Graves' hyperthyroidism and ophthalmopathy. This clonotype was found many times. Pregnant or lactating patients were excluded, as were those with uncontrolled infection or other autoimmune disease. There were TCR beta CDR3 regions amplified from RNA transcripts. With the HTBI primer set, the TCR CDR3 went through a first round of RT-PCR. TCRdb independently ran MiXCR on the multiplex PCR reads; one entry per CDR3 protein. The data contain 300,000 or so distinct CDR3 sequences, around a sixth of them singletons. Germline values: CDR1 SGHRS, CDR2 YFSETQ. Trimming removed 4 bases at V and 2 bases at J, with 16 bases between. This CDR3 has 15 residues.

This chain connects TRBV5-1 to TRBJ2-7; the D gene is possibly TRBD2 (7 bases). The TCR originated in a man under 40 with Graves' hyperthyroidism. Sequencing was performed on blood. The CDR3, as DNA: TGCGCCAGCAGCCCGTACCCGGGGGGCCCCTACGAGCAGTACTTC. It yields the protein CASSPYPGGPYEQYF. Drawing the rest from reference TRBV5-1 and TRBJ2-7, the complete variable domain is KAGVTQTPRYLIKTRGQQVTLSCSPISGHRSVSWYQQTPGQGLQFLFEYFSETQRNKGNFPGRFSGRQFSNSRSEMNVSTLELGDSALYLCASSPYPGGPYEQYFGPGTRLTVT.